One T cell receptor (beta chain) is described in this entry. As yet, its antigen is unknown. CDR3 length: 14 amino acids. With 7 bases clipped from V and 3 bases from J, the junction kept 6 bases outside the gene matches. This sample stems from a study of post-analysis software for immune sequencing data. Study-level background: There were relapsing-remitting, secondary progressive and progressive-relapsing multiple sclerosis among the disease courses included. General study points: When the samples were clustered directly with F measure, those that had been prepared in the same batch showed strong co-clustering. In patients, about 5 TRBV segments were more frequent than in controls, with TRBV5-6, TRBV5-1 and TRBV20-1 among them. Normalized Chao1 diversity in multiple sclerosis patients fell significantly below that of controls.

Unique molecular identifiers tagged the TCR beta cDNA libraries. Input amounts of about 0.95 to 10 million T cells were used. These gave approximately 500,000 cDNA molecules, so each molecule approximated one T cell. Via MiXCR, TCRdb re-called the PCR reads, giving one row per CDR3 protein. Here the sample spans 750,000 to 950,000 distinct CDR3 sequences, approximately 53% being singletons. This chain joins TRBV12-3 or TRBV12-4 and TRBJ2-7; 10 nucleotides align to TRBD2. The clonotype comes from a girl aged 5-17 years with multiple sclerosis. Sequencing was performed on blood. The DNA for the CDR3 is TGTGCCAGCACCCTCAGCGGGAGGGACTACGAGCAGTACTTC. This sequence encodes CASTLSGRDYEQYF.